The entry below describes one TCR beta chain. It lacks a known antigen. Base qualities are not at hand, and no much larger clone is one base apart. Reading the germline V gene gives CDR1 SGHAT and CDR2 FQNNGV. Its CDR3 holds 15 amino acids, cysteine through phenylalanine. The retained sequence is limited to the CDR3, 45 bases, with the frame set at the first base. V drops 1 base and J drops 1 base, leaving 8 bases in between. The sample belongs to a study of blood T cell repertoires in COVID-19 (dated by TCRdb to 2018 to 2020). Looking at the study overall: The collaborator samples originated in the United States, Italy and Spain and spanned the acute and convalescent phases of COVID-19. The material from the prospective study consisted of cDNA or gDNA derived from T cells, B-cell-depleted T cells, or PBMCs. Deeply sampled blood TCRbeta repertoires from subjects exposed to, actively infected with, or recovered from COVID-19 were included in the dataset. The repertoires were released in a freely available public database intended as a resource for research on the immune response to SARS-CoV-2. Samples came from the ongoing ImmuneRACE study (first 160 participants) plus 1,254 subjects from 6 global collaborators. The sample metadata nearly always contained a de-identified subject ID, COVID-19 status, age in years and sex. HLA class I and class II types, where available, came from metadata supplied by the sample provider rather than from assay-based typing.

Each collaborating institution followed its own protocols to collect whole blood in K2EDTA tubes. For TCRbeta analysis, collaborator samples were shipped as frozen whole blood, as isolated PBMCs, or as DNA extracted from either sample type. TCRbeta CDR3 regions were amplified from genomic DNA by means of the immunoSEQ Assay, a bias-controlled multiplex PCR. The authors processed their data as follows. The number of nucleated cells in each sample was estimated by amplification of reference gene primers within the assay. Sequence reads were collapsed and filtered to measure the absolute abundance of every unique TCRbeta CDR3 rearrangement. For each sample, productive Simpson clonality was calculated as the square root of Simpson's diversity index over productive rearrangements. TCRdb retrieved this table from immuneACCESS and kept in-frame rearrangements only. Not all clones are present; in checked studies, unresolved V genes account for under half, and no reason is known for the remainder. D and trimming were read from the DNA, whereas the V and J calls and clone size are those reported in that table. Within this sample are nearly 50,000 clones, with about 84% of them counted one time only. 5% to 7% of the sample belongs to the ten largest clones.

Study-level results and caveats: The amount of clinical and demographic metadata varied by source and participant and was provided uncurated.

The rearrangement joined TRBV11-2 to TRBJ1-3; TRBD1 could be the D gene, as 6 bases match. The specimen sequenced was peripheral blood. This receptor was taken from an older woman with acute or convalescent COVID-19. The nucleotides are TGTGCCAGCAGCTTAGGAACAGGGTCTGGAAACACCATATATTTT. It encodes CASSLGTGSGNTIYF.